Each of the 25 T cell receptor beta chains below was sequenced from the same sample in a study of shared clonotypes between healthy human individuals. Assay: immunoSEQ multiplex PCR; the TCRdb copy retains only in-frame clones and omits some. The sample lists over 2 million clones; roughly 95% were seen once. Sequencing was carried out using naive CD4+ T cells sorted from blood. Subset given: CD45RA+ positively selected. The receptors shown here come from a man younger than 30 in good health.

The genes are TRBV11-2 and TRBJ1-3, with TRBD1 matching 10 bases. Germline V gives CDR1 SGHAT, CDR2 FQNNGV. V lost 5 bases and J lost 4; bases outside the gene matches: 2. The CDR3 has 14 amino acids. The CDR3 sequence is CASSRTGGGNTIYF. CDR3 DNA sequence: TGTGCCAGCAGCCGGACAGGGGGAGGAAACACCATATATTTT.

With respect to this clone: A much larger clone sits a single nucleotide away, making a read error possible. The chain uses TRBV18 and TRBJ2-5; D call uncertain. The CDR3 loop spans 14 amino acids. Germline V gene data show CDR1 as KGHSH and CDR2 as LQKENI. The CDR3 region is CASSPLQGREAQYF. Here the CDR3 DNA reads TGTGCCAGCTCACCCCTACAAGGGCGAGAGGCCCAGTACTTC.

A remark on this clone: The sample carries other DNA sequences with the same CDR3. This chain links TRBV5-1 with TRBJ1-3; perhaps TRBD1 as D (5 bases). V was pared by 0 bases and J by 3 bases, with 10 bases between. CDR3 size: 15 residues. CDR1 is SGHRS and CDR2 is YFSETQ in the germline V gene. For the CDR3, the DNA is TGCGCCAGCAGCTTGGGGCAGGGACTTGGAAACACCATATATTTT. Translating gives CASSLGQGLGNTIYF.

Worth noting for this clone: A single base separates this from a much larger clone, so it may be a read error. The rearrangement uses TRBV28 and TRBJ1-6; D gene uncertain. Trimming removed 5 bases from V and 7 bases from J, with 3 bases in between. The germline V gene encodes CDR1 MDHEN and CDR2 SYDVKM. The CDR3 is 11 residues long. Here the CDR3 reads CASSQNSPLHF. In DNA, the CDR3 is TGTGCCAGCAGTCAAAATTCACCCCTCCACTTT.

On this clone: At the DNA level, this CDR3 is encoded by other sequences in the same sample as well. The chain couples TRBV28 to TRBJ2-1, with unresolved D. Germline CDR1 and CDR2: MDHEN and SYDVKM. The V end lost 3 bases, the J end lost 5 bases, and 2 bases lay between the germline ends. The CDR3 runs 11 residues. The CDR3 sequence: CASSLDNEQFF. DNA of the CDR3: TGTGCCAGCAGTTTGGACAATGAGCAGTTCTTC.

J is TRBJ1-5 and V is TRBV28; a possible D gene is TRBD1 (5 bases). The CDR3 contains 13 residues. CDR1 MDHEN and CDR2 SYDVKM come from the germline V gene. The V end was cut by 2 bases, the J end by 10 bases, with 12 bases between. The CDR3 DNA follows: TGTGCCAGCAGTTTAACCAGGGTGAACCCCCAGCATTTT. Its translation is CASSLTRVNPQHF.

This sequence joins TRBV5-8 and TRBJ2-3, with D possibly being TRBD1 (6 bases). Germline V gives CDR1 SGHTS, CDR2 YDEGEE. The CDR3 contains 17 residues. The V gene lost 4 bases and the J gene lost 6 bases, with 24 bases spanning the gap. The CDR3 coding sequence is TGTGCCAGCAGCCTCGGTCAGGGGCTCCGTCGTAGGGATACGCAGTATTTT. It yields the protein CASSLGQGLRRRDTQYF.

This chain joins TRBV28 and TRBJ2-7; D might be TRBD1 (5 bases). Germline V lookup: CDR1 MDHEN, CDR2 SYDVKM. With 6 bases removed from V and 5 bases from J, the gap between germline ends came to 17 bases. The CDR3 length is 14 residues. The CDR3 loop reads CASRKQDPPHEQYF. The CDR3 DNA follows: TGTGCCAGCAGAAAACAGGATCCGCCCCACGAGCAGTACTTC.

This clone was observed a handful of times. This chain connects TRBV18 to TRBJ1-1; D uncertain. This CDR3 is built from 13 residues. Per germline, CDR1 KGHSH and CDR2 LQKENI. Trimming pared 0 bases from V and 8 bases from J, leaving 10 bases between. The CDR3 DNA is TGTGCCAGCTCACCACCCTCCAGGAGCGAAGCTTTCTTT. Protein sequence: CASSPPSRSEAFF.

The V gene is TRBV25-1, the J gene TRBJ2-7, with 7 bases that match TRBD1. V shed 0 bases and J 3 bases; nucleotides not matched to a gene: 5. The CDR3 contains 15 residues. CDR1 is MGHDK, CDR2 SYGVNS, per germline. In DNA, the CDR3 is TGTGCCAGCAGTGAATACAAACAGGGGTACTACGAGCAGTACTTC. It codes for CASSEYKQGYYEQYF.

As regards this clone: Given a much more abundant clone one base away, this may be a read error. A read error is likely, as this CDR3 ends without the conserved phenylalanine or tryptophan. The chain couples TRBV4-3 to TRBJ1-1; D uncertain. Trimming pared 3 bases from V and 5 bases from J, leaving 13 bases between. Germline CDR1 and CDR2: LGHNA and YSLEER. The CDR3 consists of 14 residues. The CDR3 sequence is CASSQELGRTEAFL. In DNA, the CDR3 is TGCGCCAGCAGCCAGGAACTGGGGAGGACTGAAGCTTTCCTT.

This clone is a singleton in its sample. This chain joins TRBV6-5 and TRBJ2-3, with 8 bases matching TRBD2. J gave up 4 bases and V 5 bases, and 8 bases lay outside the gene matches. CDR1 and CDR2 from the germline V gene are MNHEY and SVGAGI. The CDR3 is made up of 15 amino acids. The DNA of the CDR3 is TGTGCCAGCAGTCCGGGGGGGGCTTTACCAGATACGCAGTATTTT. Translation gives CASSPGGALPDTQYF.

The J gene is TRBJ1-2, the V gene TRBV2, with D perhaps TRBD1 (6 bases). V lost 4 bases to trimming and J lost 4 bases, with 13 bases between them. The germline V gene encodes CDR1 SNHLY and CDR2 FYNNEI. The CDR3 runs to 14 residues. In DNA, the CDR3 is TGTGCCAGCAGTGGGTGGGGGCAGGTCTATGGCTACACCTTC. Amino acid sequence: CASSGWGQVYGYTF.

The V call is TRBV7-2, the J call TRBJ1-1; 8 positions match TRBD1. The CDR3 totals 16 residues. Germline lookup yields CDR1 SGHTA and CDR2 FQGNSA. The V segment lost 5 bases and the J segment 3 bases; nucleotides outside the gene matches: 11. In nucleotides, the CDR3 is TGTGCCAGCAGCCCCAGACAGGGGCCGAATGACACTGAAGCTTTCTTT. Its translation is CASSPRQGPNDTEAFF.

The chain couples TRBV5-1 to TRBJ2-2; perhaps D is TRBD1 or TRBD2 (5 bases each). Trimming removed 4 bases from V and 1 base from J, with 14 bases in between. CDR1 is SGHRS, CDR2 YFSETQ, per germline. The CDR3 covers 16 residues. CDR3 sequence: CASSLTPGQNTGELFF. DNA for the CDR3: TGCGCCAGCAGCCTTACTCCGGGGCAGAACACCGGGGAGCTGTTTTTT.

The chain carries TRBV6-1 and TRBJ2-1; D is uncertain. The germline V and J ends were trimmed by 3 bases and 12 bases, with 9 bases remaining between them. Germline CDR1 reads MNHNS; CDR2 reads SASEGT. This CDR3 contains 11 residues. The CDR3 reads CASSEWAPQFF. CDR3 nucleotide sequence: TGTGCCAGCAGTGAGTGGGCTCCGCAGTTCTTC.

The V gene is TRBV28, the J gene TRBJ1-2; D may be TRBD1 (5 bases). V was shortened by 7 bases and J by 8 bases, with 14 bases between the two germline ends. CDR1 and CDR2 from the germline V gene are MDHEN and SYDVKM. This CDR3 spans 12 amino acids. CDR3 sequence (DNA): TGTGCCAGCACCGACAGAGTCCGCGGCTACACCTTC. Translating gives CASTDRVRGYTF.

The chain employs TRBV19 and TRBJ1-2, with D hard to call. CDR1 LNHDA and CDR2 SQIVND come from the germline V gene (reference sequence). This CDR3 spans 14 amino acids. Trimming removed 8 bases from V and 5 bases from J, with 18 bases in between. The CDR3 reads CASLWSGSYYGYTF. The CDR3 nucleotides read TGTGCCAGTCTTTGGTCCGGATCGTATTATGGCTACACCTTC.

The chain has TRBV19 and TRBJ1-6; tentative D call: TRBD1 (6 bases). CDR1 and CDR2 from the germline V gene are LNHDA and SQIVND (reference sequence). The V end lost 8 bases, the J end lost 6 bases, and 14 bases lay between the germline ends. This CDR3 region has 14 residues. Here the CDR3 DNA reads TGTGCCAGTCACTCCGGGGGGCCTAATTCACCCCTCCACTTT. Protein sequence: CASHSGGPNSPLHF. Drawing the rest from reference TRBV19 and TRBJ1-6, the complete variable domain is DGGITQSPKYLFRKEGQNVTLSCEQNLNHDAMYWYRQDPGQGLRLIYYSQIVNDFQKGDIAEGYSVSREKKESFPLTVTSAQKNPTAFYLCASHSGGPNSPLHFGNGTRLTVT.

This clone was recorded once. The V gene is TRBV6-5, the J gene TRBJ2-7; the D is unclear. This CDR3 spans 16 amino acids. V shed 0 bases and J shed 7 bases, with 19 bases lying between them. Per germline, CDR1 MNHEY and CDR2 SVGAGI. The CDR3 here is CASSYSPVPRSGEQYF. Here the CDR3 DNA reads TGTGCCAGCAGTTACTCGCCGGTGCCAAGGTCTGGGGAGCAGTACTTC.

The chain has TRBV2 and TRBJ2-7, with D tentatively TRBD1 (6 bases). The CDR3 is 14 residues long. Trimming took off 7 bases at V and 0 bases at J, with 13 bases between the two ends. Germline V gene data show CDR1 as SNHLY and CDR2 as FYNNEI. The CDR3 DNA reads TGTGCCAGCAAGCTGGGGGCGTTCTCCTACGAGCAGTACTTC. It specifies CASKLGAFSYEQYF.

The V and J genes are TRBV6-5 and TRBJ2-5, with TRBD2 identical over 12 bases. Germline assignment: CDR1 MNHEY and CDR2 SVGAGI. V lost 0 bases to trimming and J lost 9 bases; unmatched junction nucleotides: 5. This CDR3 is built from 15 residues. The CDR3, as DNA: TGTGCCAGCAGTTACTCTCTAGCGGGAGGGTCCCCCCAGTACTTC. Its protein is CASSYSLAGGSPQYF.

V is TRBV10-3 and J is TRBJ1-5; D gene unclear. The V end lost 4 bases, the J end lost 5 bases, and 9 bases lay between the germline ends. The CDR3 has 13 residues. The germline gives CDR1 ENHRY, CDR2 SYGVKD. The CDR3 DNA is TGTGCCATCAGTGTTAATAGGGATCAGCCCCAGCATTTT. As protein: CAISVNRDQPQHF.

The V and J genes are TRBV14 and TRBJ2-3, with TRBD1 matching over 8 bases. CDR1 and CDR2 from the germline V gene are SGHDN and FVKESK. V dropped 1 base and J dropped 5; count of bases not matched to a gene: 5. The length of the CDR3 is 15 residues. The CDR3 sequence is CASSQVGQAEDTQYF. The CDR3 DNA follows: TGTGCCAGCAGCCAAGTGGGACAGGCCGAAGATACGCAGTATTTT. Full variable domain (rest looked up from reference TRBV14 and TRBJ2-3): EAGVTQFPSHSVIEKGQTVTLRCDPISGHDNLYWYRRVMGKEIKFLLHFVKESKQDESGMPNNRFLAERTGGTYSTLKVQPAELEDSGVYFCASSQVGQAEDTQYFGPGTRLTVL.

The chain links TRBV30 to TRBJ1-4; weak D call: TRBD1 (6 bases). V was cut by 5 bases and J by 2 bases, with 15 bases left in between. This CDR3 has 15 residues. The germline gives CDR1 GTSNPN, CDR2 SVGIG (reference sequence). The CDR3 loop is CAWARGGTTNEKLFF. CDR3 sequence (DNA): TGTGCCTGGGCCCGAGGGGGGACCACTAATGAAAAACTGTTTTTT.